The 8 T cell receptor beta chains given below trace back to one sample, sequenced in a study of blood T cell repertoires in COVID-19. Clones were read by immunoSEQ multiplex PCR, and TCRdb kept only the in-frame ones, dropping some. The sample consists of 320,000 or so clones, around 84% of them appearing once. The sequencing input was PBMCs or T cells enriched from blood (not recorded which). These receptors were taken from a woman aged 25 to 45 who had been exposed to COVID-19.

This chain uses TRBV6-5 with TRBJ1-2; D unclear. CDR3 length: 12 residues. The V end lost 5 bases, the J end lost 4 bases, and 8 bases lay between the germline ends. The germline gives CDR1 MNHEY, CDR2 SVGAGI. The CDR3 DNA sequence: TGTGCCAGCAGTCCGTCCCTCTATGGCTACACCTTC. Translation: CASSPSLYGYTF.

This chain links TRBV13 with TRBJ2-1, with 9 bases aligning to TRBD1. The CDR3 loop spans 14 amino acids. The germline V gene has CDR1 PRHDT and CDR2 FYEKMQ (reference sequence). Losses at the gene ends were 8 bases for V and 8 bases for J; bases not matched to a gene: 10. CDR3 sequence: CASQAGTGNDEQFF. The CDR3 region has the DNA TGTGCCAGCCAAGCCGGGACAGGGAACGATGAGCAGTTCTTC.

CDR3 region: CAIGSTGYGYTF. In DNA, the CDR3 is TGTGCCATCGGAAGCACAGGGTATGGCTACACCTTC. The chain is built from TRBV10-3 and TRBJ1-2, with a weak D call TRBD1 (6 bases). The V and J ends lost 8 bases and 5 bases respectively, with 12 bases between them. The CDR3 runs 12 residues. Germline V lookup: CDR1 ENHRY, CDR2 SYGVKD.

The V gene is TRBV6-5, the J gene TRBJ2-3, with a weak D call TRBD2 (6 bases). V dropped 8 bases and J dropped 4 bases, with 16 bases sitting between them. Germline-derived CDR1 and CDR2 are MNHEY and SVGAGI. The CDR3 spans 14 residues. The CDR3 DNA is TGTGCCAGCTCCAGGGCGGGGTTAGCAGATACGCAGTATTTT. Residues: CASSRAGLADTQYF.

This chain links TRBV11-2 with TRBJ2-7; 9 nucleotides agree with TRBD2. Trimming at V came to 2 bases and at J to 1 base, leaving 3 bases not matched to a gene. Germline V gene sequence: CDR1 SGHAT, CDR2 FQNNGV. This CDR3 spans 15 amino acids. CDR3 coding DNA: TGTGCCAGCAGCTTACGTCTAGCGGGGTCCTACGAGCAGTACTTC. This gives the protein CASSLRLAGSYEQYF.

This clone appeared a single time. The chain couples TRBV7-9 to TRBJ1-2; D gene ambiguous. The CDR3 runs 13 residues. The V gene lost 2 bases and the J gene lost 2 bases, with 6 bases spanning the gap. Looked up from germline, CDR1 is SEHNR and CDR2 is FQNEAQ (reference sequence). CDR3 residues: CASSLPPNYGYTF. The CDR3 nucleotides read TGTGCCAGCAGCTTACCCCCGAACTATGGCTACACCTTC.

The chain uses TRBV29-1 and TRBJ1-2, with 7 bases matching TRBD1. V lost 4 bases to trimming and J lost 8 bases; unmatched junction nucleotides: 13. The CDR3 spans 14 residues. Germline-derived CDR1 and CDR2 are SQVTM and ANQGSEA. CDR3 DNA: TGCAGCGTTGGGGGCCAGGGGGTACTCGAAGGCTACACCTTC. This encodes CSVGGQGVLEGYTF.

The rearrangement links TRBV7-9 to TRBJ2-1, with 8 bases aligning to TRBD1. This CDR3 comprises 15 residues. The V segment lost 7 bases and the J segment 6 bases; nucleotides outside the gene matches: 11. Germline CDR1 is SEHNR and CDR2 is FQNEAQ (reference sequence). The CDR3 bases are TGTGCCAGCATAGTTGGACAGGGTGTGGGCAATGAGCAGTTCTTC. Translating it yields CASIVGQGVGNEQFF.